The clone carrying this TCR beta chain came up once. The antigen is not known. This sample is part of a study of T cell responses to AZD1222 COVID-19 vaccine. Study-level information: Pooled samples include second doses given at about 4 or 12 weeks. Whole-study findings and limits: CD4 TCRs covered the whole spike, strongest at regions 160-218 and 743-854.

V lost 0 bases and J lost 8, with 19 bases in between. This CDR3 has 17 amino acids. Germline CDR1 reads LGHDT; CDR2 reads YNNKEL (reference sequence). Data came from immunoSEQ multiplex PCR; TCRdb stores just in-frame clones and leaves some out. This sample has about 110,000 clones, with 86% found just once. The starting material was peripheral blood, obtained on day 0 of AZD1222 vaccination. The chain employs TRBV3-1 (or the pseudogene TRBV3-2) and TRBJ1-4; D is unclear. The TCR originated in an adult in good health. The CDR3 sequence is CASSQDTKLSGEEKLFF. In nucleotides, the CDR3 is TGTGCCAGCAGCCAAGATACGAAGTTGTCGGGAGAGGAAAAACTGTTTTTT.